The rows below give T cell receptor beta chains drawn from one sample of a study of hypomethylating agent response in myelodysplastic syndrome. Profiling relied on immunoSEQ multiplex PCR, and the TCRdb table lists in-frame clones only, not all of them. Counted here are 6,000 to 7,000 clones, approximately 80% occurring once; the ten biggest clones make up roughly 29%. The source was bone marrow, collected before or after starting hypomethylating agent treatment for myelodysplastic syndrome (not recorded which). The receptors derive from a human donor with myelodysplastic syndrome. CDR3s include the opening cysteine and the closing phenylalanine or tryptophan. Each record gives: J gene, D gene, V gene, clone size, CDR3 protein, CDR3 DNA. The D gene is left open where the match is weak. Expanded clones get a size class; other rows say once, few or many, or leave the size out.

J: TRBJ2-5
D: NA
V: TRBV5-1
size: NA
CDR3: CASSLTQTGGTQYF
DNA: TGCGCCAGCAGCTTAACTCAGACCGGCGGGACCCAGTACTTC

J: TRBJ2-7
D: TRBD2
V: TRBV9
size: NA
CDR3: CASSVGPSGDYEQYF
DNA: TGTGCCAGCAGCGTAGGTCCTAGCGGGGATTACGAGCAGTACTTC

J: TRBJ1-3
D: TRBD1
V: TRBV5-3
size: NA
CDR3: CARSLDRGSGNTIYF
DNA: TGTGCCAGAAGCTTGGACAGGGGCTCTGGAAACACCATATATTTT

J: TRBJ2-4
D: TRBD1
V: TRBV19
size: NA
CDR3: CASSMLGGAGVAKNIQYF
DNA: TGTGCCAGTAGTATGTTAGGGGGCGCAGGGGTAGCCAAAAACATTCAGTACTTC

J: TRBJ1-4
D: NA
V: TRBV7-8
size: once
CDR3: CASSLQGYLGEKLFF
DNA: TGTGCCAGCAGCTTACAAGGGTATTTGGGGGAAAAACTGTTTTTT

J: TRBJ2-7
D: NA
V: TRBV21-1
size: once
CDR3: CASIGRGTYEQYF
DNA: TGTGCCAGCATAGGGCGGGGGACCTACGAGCAGTACTTC

J: TRBJ1-1
D: TRBD1
V: TRBV5-1
size: NA
CDR3: CASSWRQGSRTFF
DNA: TGCGCCAGCAGCTGGAGACAGGGGTCGAGAACTTTCTTT

J: TRBJ1-2
D: NA
V: TRBV5-6
size: NA
CDR3: CASSFGGTNYGYTF
DNA: TGTGCCAGCAGCTTCGGAGGAACTAACTATGGCTACACCTTC

J: TRBJ2-7
D: NA
V: TRBV7-8
size: few
CDR3: CASSFSSGEQYF
DNA: TGTGCCAGCAGCTTTTCCTCAGGGGAGCAGTACTTC

J: TRBJ2-4
D: TRBD1
V: TRBV9
size: once
CDR3: CASSVVDGTEAIQYF
DNA: TGTGCCAGCAGCGTAGTAGACGGGACAGAGGCGATTCAGTACTTC

J: TRBJ2-3
D: NA
V: TRBV19
size: few
CDR3: CASSISAGRVDTQYF
DNA: TGTGCCAGTAGTATCTCCGCTGGGAGAGTAGATACGCAGTATTTT

J: TRBJ2-5
D: TRBD2
V: TRBV4-2
size: once
CDR3: CASSQGASGKETQYF
DNA: TGTGCCAGCAGCCAAGGGGCTAGCGGAAAAGAGACCCAGTACTTC

J: TRBJ1-3
D: TRBD1
V: TRBV28
size: few
CDR3: CASSLGPAGGRSGNTIYF
DNA: TGTGCCAGCAGTTTAGGGCCGGCAGGGGGTAGGTCTGGAAACACCATATATTTT

J: TRBJ1-2
D: NA
V: TRBV7-2
size: NA
CDR3: CASSLVSRPDYGYTF
DNA: TGTGCCAGCAGCTTAGTTTCCCGGCCGGACTATGGCTACACCTTC

J: TRBJ2-7
D: NA
V: TRBV7-2
size: NA
CDR3: CASSFEGDEQYF
DNA: TGTGCCAGCAGCTTTGAGGGGGACGAGCAGTACTTC

J: TRBJ1-1
D: TRBD1
V: TRBV5-1
size: NA
CDR3: CASSFQGGGRTEAFF
DNA: TGCGCCAGCAGCTTCCAGGGGGGTGGTCGGACTGAAGCTTTCTTT

J: TRBJ2-7
D: NA
V: TRBV18
size: NA
CDR3: CASSASGTPDEQYF
DNA: TGTGCCAGCTCAGCCTCCGGGACACCCGACGAGCAGTACTTC

J: TRBJ1-1
D: NA
V: TRBV2
size: NA
CDR3: CASSPAVEAFF
DNA: TGTGCCAGCAGTCCCGCCGTTGAAGCTTTCTTT